Only a few counts were recorded for the clone carrying this T cell receptor (beta chain). Its antigen is unknown. The TCR alpha and TCR beta cDNA libraries, bearing sample barcodes and UMIs, were generated by 5'RACE using constant-segment primers. TCRdb recomputed calls from the 5' RACE reads with MiXCR, one row per CDR3 protein. The table has around 200,000 distinct CDR3 sequences, roughly 30% seen once. This specimen comes from a study of T-cell memory formation after mild COVID-19. Germline assignment: CDR1 SGHRS and CDR2 YFSETQ. V was trimmed by 4 bases and J by 5 bases, leaving 16 bases between them. CDR3 length: 15 amino acids. Study-level results: The finding that pre-infection memory included some responding clones suggested that cross-reactive memory joined. Day 37-peaking second-wave clones had unconfirmed SARS-CoV-2 specificity. Later expanders leaned CD4+, whereas clones that contracted between day 15 and 85 were balanced CD4/CD8.

The receptor was derived from an adult woman who had mild COVID-19 (a few samples of this study predate the infection). Cell type and time point are not known. Sequencing was performed on PBMCs or a T cell subset sorted from them (not recorded which). The gene calls are TRBV5-1 and TRBJ1-5; tentatively, D is TRBD1 (5 bases). CDR3 DNA: TGCGCCAGCAGCCCCCGAAGGGGAAGAGATCAGCCCCAGCATTTT. It is translated as CASSPRRGRDQPQHF.